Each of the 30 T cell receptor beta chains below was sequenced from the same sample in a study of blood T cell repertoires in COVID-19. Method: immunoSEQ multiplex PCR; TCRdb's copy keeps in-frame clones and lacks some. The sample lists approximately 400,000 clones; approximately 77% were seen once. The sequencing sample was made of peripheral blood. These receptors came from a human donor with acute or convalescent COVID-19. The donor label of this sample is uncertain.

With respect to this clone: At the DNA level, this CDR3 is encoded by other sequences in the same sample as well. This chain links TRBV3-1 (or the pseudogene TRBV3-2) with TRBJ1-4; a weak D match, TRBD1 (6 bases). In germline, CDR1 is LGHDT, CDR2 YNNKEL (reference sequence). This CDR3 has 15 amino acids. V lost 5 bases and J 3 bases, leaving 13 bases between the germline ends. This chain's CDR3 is CASSSRGGANEKLFF. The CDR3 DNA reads TGTGCCAGCAGCTCAAGAGGGGGGGCTAATGAAAAACTGTTTTTT.

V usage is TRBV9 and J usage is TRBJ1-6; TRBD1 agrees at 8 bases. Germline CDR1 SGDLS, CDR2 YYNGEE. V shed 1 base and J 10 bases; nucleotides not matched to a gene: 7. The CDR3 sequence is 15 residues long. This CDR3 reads CASSVYRDRNSPLHF. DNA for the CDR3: TGTGCCAGCAGCGTATACCGGGACAGGAACTCACCCCTCCACTTT.

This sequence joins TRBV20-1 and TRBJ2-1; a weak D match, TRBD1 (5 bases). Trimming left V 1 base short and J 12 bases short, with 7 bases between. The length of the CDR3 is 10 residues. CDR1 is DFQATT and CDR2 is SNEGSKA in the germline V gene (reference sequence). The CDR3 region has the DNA TGCAGTGCTAGAGTGGGGCGGCAGTTCTTC. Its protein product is CSARVGRQFF.

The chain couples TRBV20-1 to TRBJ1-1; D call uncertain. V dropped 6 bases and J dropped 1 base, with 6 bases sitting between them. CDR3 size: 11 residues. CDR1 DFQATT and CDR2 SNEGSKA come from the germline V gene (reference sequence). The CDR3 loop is CSAAGNTEAFF. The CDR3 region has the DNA TGCAGTGCAGCAGGGAACACTGAAGCTTTCTTT.

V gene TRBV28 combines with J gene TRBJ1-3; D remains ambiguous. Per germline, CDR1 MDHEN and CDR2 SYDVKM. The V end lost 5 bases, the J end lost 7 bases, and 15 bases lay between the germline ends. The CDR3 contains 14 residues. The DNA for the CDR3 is TGTGCCAGCAGTCCGAAAGACTGGAGGAACACCATATATTTT. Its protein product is CASSPKDWRNTIYF. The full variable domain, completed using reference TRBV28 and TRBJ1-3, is DVKVTQSSRYLVKRTGEKVFLECVQDMDHENMFWYRQDPGLGLRLIYFSYDVKMKEKGDIPEGYSVSREKKERFSLILESASTNQTSMYLCASSPKDWRNTIYFGEGSWLTVV.

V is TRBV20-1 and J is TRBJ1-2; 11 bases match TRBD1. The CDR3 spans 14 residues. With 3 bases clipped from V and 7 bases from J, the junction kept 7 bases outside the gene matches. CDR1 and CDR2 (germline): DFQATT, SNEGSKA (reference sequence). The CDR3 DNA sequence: TGCAGTGCTAGTCATGGGACAGGGGGTCGTGGCTACACCTTC. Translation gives CSASHGTGGRGYTF.

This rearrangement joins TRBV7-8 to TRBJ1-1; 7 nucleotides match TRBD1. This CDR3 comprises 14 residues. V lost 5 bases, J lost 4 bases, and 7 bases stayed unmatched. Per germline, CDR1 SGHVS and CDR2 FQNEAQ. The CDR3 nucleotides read TGTGCCAGCAGCCCCGGGACAGCTTTCACTGAAGCTTTCTTT. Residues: CASSPGTAFTEAFF.

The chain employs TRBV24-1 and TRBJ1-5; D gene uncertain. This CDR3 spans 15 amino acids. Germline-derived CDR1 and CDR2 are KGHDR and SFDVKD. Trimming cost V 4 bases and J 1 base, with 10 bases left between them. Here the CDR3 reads CATSDSDWSNQPQHF. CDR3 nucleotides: TGTGCCACCAGTGACTCGGACTGGAGCAATCAGCCCCAGCATTTT.

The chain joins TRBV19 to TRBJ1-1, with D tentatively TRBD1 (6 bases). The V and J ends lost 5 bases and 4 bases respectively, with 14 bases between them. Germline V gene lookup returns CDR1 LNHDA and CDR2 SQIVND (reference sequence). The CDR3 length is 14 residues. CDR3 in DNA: TGTGCCAGTAGTGAAAACAGGGTGAGCACTGAAGCTTTCTTT. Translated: CASSENRVSTEAFF. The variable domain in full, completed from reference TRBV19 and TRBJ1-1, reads DGGITQSPKYLFRKEGQNVTLSCEQNLNHDAMYWYRQDPGQGLRLIYYSQIVNDFQKGDIAEGYSVSREKKESFPLTVTSAQKNPTAFYLCASSENRVSTEAFFGQGTRLTVV.

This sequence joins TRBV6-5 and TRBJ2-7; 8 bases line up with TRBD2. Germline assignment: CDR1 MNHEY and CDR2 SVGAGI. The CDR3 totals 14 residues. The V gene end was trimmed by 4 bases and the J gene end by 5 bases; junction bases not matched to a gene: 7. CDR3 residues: CASSSGRERDEQYF. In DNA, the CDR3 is TGTGCCAGCAGTTCCGGGAGGGAGAGGGACGAGCAGTACTTC.

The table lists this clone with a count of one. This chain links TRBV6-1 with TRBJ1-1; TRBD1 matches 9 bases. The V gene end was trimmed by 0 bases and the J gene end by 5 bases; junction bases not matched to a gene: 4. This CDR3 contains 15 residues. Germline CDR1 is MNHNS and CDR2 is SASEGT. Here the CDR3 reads CASSEAGTGRTEAFF. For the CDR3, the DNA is TGTGCCAGCAGTGAAGCCGGGACAGGGAGGACTGAAGCTTTCTTT.

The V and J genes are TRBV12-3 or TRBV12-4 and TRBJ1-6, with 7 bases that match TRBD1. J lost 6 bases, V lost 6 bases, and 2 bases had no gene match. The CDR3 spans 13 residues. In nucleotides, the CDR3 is TGTGCCAGCAGCGGACAGGCTAATTCACCCCTCCACTTT. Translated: CASSGQANSPLHF.

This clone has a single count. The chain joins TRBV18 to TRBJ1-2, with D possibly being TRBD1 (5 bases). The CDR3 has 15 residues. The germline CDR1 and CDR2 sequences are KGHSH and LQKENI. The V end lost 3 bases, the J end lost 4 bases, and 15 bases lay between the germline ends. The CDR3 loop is CASSPGGFSAYGYTF. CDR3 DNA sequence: TGTGCCAGCTCACCCGGGGGGTTCAGTGCCTATGGCTACACCTTC.

CDR3 DNA: TGCGCCAGCAGTACCCTGGTGGACAGCTTAATCAATGGCTACACCTTC. This translates into CASSTLVDSLINGYTF. The chain uses TRBV10-2 and TRBJ1-2; a weak D match, TRBD1 (6 bases). The V end lost 5 bases, the J end lost 6 bases, and 22 bases lay between the germline ends. Germline V CDR1 and CDR2: WSHSY, SAAADI. CDR3 length: 16 residues.

DNA of the CDR3: TGCAGTGCTAGTGATCGGCGACAGAGGTCGTTGCCCCTCCACTTT. Protein: CSASDRRQRSLPLHF. This sequence joins TRBV20-1 and TRBJ1-6, with a tentative D call TRBD1 (5 bases). CDR1 DFQATT and CDR2 SNEGSKA come from the germline V gene (reference sequence). V was shortened by 3 bases and J by 13 bases, with 22 bases between the two germline ends. CDR3 length equals 15 residues.

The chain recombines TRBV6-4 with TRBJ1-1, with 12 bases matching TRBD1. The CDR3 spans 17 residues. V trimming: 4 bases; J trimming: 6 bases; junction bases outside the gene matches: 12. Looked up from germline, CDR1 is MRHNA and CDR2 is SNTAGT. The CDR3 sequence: CASSATWGTGGPSEAFF. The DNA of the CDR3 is TGTGCCAGCAGTGCCACCTGGGGGACAGGGGGCCCATCTGAAGCTTTCTTT.

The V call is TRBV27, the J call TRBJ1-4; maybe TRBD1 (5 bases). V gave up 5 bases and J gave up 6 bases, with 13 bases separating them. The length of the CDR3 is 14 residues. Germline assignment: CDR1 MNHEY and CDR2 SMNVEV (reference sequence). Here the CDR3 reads CASSGGVGYEKLFF. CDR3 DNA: TGTGCCAGCAGTGGGGGGGTGGGCTATGAAAAACTGTTTTTT.

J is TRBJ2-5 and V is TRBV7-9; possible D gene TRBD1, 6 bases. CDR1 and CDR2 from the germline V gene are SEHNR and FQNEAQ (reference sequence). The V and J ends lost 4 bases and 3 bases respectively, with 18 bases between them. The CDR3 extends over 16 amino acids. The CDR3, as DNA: TGTGCCAGCAGCTCCCGCTTTGTGGGGGCGGAAGAGACCCAGTACTTC. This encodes CASSSRFVGAEETQYF.

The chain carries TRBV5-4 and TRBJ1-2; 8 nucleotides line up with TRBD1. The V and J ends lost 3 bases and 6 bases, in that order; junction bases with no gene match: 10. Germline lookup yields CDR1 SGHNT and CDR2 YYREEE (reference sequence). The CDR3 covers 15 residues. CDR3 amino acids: CASSWGTGGEDGYTF. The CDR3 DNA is TGTGCCAGCAGCTGGGGTACAGGGGGGGAAGATGGCTACACCTTC.

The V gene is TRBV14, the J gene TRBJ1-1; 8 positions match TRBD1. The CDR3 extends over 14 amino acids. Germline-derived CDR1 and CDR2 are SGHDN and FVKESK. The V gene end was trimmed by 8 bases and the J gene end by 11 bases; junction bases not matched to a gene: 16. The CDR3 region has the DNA TGTGCCAGCCGGAAGGGTGGACAGGGCGAATATGCTTTCTTT. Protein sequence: CASRKGGQGEYAFF.

The CDR3 DNA follows: TGTGCCAGCAGCCTATCCAGCATACTGAAGGAGGAGACCCAGTACTTC. Protein sequence: CASSLSSILKEETQYF. The chain has TRBV11-2 and TRBJ2-5; D remains ambiguous. Trimming removed 5 bases at V and 5 bases at J, with 21 bases between. The CDR3 loop spans 16 amino acids. CDR1 and CDR2 (germline): SGHAT, FQNNGV.

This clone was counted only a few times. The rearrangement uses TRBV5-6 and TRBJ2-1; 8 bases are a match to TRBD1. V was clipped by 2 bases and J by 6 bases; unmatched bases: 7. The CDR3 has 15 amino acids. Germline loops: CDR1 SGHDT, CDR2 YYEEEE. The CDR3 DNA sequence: TGTGCCAGCAGCTTTGGACAGGGACTGCGCAATGAGCAGTTCTTC. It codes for CASSFGQGLRNEQFF.

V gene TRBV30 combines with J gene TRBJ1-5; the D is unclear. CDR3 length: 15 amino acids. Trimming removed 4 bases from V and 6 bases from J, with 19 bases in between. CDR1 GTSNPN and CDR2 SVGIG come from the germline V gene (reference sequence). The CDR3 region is CAWKEETLRGQPQHF. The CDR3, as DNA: TGTGCCTGGAAGGAAGAGACTCTAAGAGGTCAGCCCCAGCATTTT.

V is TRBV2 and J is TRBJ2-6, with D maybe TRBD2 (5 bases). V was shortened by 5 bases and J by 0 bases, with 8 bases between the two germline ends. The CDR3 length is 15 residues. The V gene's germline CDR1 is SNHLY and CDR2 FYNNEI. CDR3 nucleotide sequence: TGTGCCAGCAGTCCCGAGGGCTCTGGGGCCAACGTCCTGACTTTC. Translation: CASSPEGSGANVLTF.

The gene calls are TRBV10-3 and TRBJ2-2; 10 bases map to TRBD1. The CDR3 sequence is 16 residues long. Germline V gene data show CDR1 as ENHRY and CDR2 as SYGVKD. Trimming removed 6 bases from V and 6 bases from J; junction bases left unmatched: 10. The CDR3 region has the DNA TGTGCCATCAGGATGGACAGGGGGTTTGTGGCCGGGGAGCTGTTTTTT. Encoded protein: CAIRMDRGFVAGELFF.

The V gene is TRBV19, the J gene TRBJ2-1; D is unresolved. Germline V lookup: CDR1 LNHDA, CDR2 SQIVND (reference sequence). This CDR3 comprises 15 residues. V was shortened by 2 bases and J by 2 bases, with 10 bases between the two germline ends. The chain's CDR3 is CASSIPGLPYNEQFF. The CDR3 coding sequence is TGTGCCAGTAGTATACCAGGTCTTCCCTACAATGAGCAGTTCTTC.

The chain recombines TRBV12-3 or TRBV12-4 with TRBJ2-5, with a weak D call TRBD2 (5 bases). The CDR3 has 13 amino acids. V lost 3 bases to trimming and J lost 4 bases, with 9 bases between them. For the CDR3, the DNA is TGTGCCAGCAGTTTTAACGAGGGAGAGACCCAGTACTTC. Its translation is CASSFNEGETQYF.

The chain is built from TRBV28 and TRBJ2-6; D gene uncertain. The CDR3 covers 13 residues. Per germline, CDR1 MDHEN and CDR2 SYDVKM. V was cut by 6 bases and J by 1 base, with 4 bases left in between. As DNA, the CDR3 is TGTGCCAGCAGGGCATCTGGGGCCAACGTCCTGACTTTC. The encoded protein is CASRASGANVLTF. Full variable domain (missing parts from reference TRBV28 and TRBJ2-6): DVKVTQSSRYLVKRTGEKVFLECVQDMDHENMFWYRQDPGLGLRLIYFSYDVKMKEKGDIPEGYSVSREKKERFSLILESASTNQTSMYLCASRASGANVLTFGAGSRLTVL.

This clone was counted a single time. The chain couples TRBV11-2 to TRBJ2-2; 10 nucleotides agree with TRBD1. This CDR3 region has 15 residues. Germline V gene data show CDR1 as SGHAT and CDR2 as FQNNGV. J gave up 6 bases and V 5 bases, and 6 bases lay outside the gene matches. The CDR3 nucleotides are TGTGCCAGCAGCCCGGGACAGGGGTCCTCCGGGGAGCTGTTTTTT. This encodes CASSPGQGSSGELFF.

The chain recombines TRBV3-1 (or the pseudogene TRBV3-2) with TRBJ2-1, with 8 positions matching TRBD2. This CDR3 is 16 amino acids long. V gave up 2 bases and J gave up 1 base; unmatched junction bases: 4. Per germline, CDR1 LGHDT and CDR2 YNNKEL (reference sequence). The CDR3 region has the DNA TGTGCCAGCAGCCAACGGGCGGGAGGATCCTACAATGAGCAGTTCTTC. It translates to CASSQRAGGSYNEQFF.